This T cell receptor (beta chain) was retrieved from a study of siplizumab effects on memory and regulatory T cells. Only one count was recorded for this clone. Its cognate antigen is unknown. Findings and caveats of the study: A naive or memory phenotype could not be assigned to roughly 75-97% of the proliferating CD4+ or CD8+ clones. A significant reduction in alloreactive sequences traceable to unstimulated CD4+ memory cells was produced by siplizumab.

Roughly 100,000 TCR templates were assayed per sample. This table comes from immunoSEQ multiplex PCR, and its TCRdb copy is limited to in-frame clones, with some not included. The table lists approximately 100,000 clones, roughly 94% of them singletons. Sequenced sample: non-Treg CD4+ T cells sorted from blood. This receptor was taken from a human donor in good health.

For the CDR3, the DNA is TGTGCCAGCAGCGGTACAGGAGGGACCCAGCAGTTCTTC. Its protein product is CASSGTGGTQQFF. The V and J genes are TRBV11-3 and TRBJ2-1, with TRBD2 as a possible D gene (6 bases). The V end lost 5 bases, the J end lost 11 bases, and 16 bases lay between the germline ends. Per germline, CDR1 SGHNT and CDR2 YENEEA. This CDR3 comprises 13 residues. Based on the CDR3 plus reference TRBV11-3 and TRBJ2-1, the full variable domain is EAGVVQSPRYKIIEKKQPVAFWCNPISGHNTLYWYLQNLGQGPELLIRYENEEAVDDSQLPKDRFSAERLKGVDSTLKIQPAELGDSAVYLCASSGTGGTQQFFGPGTRLTVL.